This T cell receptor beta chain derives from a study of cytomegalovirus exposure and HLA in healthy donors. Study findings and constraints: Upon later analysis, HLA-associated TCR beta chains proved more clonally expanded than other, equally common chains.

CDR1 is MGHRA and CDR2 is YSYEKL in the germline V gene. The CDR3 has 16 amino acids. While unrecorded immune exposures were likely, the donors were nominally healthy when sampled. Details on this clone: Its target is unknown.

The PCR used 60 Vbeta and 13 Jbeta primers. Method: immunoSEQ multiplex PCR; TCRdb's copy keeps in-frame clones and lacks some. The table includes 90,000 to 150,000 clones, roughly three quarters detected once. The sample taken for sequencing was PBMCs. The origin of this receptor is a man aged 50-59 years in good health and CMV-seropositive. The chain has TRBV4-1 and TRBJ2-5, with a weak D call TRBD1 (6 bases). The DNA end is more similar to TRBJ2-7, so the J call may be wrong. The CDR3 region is CASSQQAGDLAYEQYF. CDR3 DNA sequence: TGCGCCAGCAGTCAGCAAGCAGGGGATTTAGCCTACGAGCAGTACTTC.